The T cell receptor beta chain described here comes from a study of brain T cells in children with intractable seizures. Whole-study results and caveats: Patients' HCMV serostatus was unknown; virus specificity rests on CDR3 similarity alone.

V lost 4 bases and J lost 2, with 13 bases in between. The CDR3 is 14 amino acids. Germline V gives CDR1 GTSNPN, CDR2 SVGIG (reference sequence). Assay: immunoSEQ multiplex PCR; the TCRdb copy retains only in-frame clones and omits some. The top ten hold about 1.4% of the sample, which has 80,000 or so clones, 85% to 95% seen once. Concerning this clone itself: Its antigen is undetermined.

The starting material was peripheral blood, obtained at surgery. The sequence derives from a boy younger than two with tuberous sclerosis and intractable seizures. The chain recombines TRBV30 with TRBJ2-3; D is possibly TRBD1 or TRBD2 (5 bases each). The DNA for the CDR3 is TGTGCCTGGACCCCGGGACCCATCACAGATACGCAGTATTTT. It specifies CAWTPGPITDTQYF.